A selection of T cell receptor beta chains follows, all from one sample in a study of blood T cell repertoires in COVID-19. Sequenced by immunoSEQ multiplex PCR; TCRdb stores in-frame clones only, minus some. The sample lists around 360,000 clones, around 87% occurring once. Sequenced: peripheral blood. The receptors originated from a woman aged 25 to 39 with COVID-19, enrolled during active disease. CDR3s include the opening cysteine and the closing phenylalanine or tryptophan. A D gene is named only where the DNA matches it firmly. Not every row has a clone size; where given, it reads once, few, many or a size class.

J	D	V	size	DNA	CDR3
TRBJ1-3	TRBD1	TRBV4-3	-	TGCGCCAGCAGCCGGTCGACAGGGGGAGGAAACACCATATATTTT	CASSRSTGGGNTIYF
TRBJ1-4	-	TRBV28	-	TGTGCCAGCAGTTTTCCTGGACTCAATGAAAAACTGTTTTTT	CASSFPGLNEKLFF
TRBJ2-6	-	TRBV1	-	TGCACCAGCAGCCAAAGACTGAGACGCTTCTCTGGGGCCAACGTCCTGACTTTC	CTSSQRLRRFSGANVLTF
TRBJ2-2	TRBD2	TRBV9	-	TGTGCCAGCAGCCGACTAGCGGGAGGGCAGAACACCGGGGAGCTGTTTTTT	CASSRLAGGQNTGELFF
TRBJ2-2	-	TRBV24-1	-	TGTGCCACCAGTGACTCAGGGTTCACCGGGGAGCTGTTTTTT	CATSDSGFTGELFF
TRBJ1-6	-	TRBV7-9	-	TGTGCCAGCAGCTTAAGTTTGTCCGACTCGTATAATTCACCCCTCCACTTT	CASSLSLSDSYNSPLHF
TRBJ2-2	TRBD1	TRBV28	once	TGTGCCAGCAAAACAGGGGGTGTCACCGGGGAGCTGTTTTTT	CASKTGGVTGELFF
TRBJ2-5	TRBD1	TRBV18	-	TGTGCCAGCTCACCGGACAGGGGAGTTCAAGAGACCCAGTACTTC	CASSPDRGVQETQYF
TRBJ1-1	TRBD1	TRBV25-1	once	TGTGCCAGCAGTGAAGAAGGGACAGGGAACACTGAAGCTTTCTTT	CASSEEGTGNTEAFF
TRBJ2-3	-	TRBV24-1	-	TGTGCCACCAGTGACCTGACTACAGATACGCAGTATTTT	CATSDLTTDTQYF
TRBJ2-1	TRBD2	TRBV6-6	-	TGTGCCAGCAGTTATGGACTAGCGGCCAATGAGCAGTTCTTC	CASSYGLAANEQFF
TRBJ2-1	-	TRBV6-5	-	TGTGCCAGCAGTTACTCAGGGGACAATGAGCAGTTCTTC	CASSYSGDNEQFF
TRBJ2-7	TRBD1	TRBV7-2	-	TGTGCCAGCAGCCGGACAGGGTGGGCCTACGAGCAGTACTTC	CASSRTGWAYEQYF
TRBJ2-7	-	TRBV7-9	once	TGTGCCAGCAGCTTAGGCGTGGTCACCTACGAGCAGTACTTC	CASSLGVVTYEQYF
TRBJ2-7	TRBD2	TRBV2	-	TGTGCCAGCAGCGCCGGGACTAGTTTTGGCGAGCAGTACTTC	CASSAGTSFGEQYF
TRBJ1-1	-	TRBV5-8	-	TGTGCCAGCAGCTTGAGGACTGGGAACACTGAAGCTTTCTTT	CASSLRTGNTEAFF
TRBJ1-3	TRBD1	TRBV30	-	TGTGCCTGGAGCTTGGACAGGGACTCTGGAAACACCATATATTTT	CAWSLDRDSGNTIYF
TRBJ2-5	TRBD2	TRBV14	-	TGTGCCAGCAGCCCGCTACTAGCGGGAGTAGAGACCCAGTACTTC	CASSPLLAGVETQYF
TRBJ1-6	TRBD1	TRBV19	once	TGTGCCAGTAGTATCCGGGGACAGGGGAATTCACCCCTCCACTTT	CASSIRGQGNSPLHF
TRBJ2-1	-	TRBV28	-	TGTGCCAGCAGTTTCGCGGGGAATTACAATGAGCAGTTCTTC	CASSFAGNYNEQFF
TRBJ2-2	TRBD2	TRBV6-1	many	TGTGCCAGCAGTGAACGGGGGGGCGCGAACACCGGGGAGCTGTTTTTT	CASSERGGANTGELFF
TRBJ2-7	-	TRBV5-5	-	TGTGCCAGCAGCTTGGGTAACGCGTACGAGCAGTACTTC	CASSLGNAYEQYF
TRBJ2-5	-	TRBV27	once	TGTGCCAGCAGTCCCCTAGGGGATCAAGAGACCCAGTACTTC	CASSPLGDQETQYF
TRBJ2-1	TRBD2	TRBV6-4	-	TGTGCCAGCAGTGACTCGATTGGCCTAGCGGGGTACAATGAGCAGTTCTTC	CASSDSIGLAGYNEQFF
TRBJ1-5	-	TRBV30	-	TGTGCCTGGAGTGTTTCCCTCAATCAGCCCCAGCATTTT	CAWSVSLNQPQHF
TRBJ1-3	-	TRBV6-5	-	TGTGCCAGCCGCAGGGCCTCTGGAAACACCATATATTTT	CASRRASGNTIYF
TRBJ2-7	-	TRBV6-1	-	TGTGCCAGCAGTGAATTCCTCTACGAGCAGTACTTC	CASSEFLYEQYF